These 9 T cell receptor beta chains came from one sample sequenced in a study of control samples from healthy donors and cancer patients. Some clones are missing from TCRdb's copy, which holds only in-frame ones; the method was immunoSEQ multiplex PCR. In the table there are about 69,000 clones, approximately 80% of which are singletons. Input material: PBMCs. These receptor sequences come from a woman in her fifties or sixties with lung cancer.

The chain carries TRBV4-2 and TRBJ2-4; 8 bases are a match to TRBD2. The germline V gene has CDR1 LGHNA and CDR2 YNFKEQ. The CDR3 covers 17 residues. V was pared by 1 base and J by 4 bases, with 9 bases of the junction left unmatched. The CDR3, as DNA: TGTGCCAGCAGCCAAGGTCCGGCCGGGACTAGTAAAAACATTCAGTACTTC. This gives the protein CASSQGPAGTSKNIQYF.

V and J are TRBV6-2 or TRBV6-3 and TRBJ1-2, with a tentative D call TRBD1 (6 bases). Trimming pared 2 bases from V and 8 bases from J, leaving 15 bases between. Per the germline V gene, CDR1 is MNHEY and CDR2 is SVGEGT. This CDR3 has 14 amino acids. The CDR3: CASSYRDRMGGYTF. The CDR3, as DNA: TGTGCCAGCAGTTACCGTGACAGGATGGGCGGCTACACCTTC.

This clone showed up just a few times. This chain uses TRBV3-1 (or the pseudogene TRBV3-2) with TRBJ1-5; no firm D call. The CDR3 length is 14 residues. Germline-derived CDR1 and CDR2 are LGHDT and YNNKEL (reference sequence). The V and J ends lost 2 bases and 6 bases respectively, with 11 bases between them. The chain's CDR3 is CASSQRGNGQPQHF. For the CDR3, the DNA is TGTGCCAGCAGCCAACGAGGGAACGGTCAGCCCCAGCATTTT.

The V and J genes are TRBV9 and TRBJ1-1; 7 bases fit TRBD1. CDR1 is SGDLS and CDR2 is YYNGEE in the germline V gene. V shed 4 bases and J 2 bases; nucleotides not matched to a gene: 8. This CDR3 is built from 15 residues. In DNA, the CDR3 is TGTGCCAGCAGCCCAGCGACAGGGCCTAACACTGAAGCTTTCTTT. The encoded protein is CASSPATGPNTEAFF.

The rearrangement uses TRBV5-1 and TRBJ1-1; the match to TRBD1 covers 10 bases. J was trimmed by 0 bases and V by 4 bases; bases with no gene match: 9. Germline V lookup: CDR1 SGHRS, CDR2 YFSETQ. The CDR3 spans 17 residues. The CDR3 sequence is CASSPLPGQGMNTEAFF. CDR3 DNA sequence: TGCGCCAGCAGCCCTCTCCCGGGACAGGGGATGAACACTGAAGCTTTCTTT.

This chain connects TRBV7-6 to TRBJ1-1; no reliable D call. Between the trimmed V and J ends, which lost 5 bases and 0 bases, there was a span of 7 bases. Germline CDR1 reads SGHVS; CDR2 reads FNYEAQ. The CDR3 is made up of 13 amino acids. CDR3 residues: CASSREMNTEAFF. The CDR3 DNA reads TGTGCCAGCAGCCGAGAGATGAACACTGAAGCTTTCTTT.

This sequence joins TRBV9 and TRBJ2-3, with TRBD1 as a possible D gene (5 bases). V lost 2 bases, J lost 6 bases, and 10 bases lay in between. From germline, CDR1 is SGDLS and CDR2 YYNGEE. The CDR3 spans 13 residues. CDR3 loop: CASSVSGSDTQYF. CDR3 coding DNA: TGTGCCAGCAGCGTCTCAGGGTCGGATACGCAGTATTTT.

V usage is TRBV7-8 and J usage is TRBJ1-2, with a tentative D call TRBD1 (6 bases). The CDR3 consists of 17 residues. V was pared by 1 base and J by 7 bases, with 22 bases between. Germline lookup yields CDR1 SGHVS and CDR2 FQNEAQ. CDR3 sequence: CASSLVVRGDYYSGYTF. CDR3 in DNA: TGTGCCAGCAGCTTAGTGGTCAGGGGAGACTACTACTCTGGCTACACCTTC.

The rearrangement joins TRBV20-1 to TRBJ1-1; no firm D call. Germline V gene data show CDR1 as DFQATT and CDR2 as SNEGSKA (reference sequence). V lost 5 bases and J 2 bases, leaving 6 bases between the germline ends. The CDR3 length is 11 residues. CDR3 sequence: CSASDNTEAFF. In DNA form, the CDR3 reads TGCAGTGCTTCAGATAACACTGAAGCTTTCTTT.